This T cell receptor (beta chain) originates from a study of Graves' ophthalmopathy and Graves' hyperthyroidism. Study-wide findings and caveats: The model flagged ophthalmopathy progression at over 60% sensitivity and nearly 75% specificity.

Ends included, the CDR3 has 15 residues. Germline V gives CDR1 SGHTA, CDR2 FQGNSA. Remarks on this clonotype: Its target is not known. As the CDR3 is not closed by the conserved phenylalanine or tryptophan, this likely results from a read error. The DNA is omitted, as the CDR3 cannot be located on it reliably, and the CDR3 follows TCRdb's listing.

New diagnoses, under 2 months' duration, and ages 18 to 65 characterized the hyperthyroidism patients. The authors diagnosed from clinical symptoms, serum thyroxine, TRAb, thyroid ultrasound and orbital computed tomography. TCR beta CDR3 regions were amplified from RNA transcripts. First-round RT-PCR used HTBI primers; second-round multiplex PCR followed. One entry per CDR3 protein results from TCRdb running MiXCR on the multiplex PCR reads. The sample records over a million distinct CDR3 sequences, about 36% being singletons. Sequencing was carried out using peripheral blood or thyroid tissue (not recorded which). The source is an adult man with Graves' hyperthyroidism. The gene calls are TRBV7-2 and TRBJ2-2; the D call in the table, TRBD1, was not verified against the DNA. The CDR3 protein is CASSVGRNEHRGAVV.